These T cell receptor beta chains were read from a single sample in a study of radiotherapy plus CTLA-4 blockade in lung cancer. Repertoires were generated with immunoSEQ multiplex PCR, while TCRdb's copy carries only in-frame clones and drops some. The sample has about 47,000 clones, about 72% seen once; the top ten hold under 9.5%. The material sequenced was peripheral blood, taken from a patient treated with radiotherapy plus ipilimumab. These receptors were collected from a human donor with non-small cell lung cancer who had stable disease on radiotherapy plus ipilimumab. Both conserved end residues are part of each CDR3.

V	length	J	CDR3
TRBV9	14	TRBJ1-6	CASSVDGYNSPLHF
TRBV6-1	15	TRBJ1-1	CASLPSSGQYTEAFF
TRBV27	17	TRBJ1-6	CASSSPGQGARGSPLHF
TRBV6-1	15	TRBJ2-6	CASSRDFSGANVLTF
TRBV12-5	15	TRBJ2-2	CASAWGDLSTGELFF
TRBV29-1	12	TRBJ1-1	CSVGERITEAFF
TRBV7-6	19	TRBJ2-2	CASSPRPALTGAYTGELFF
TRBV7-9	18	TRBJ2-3	CASRLTSGGAPRADTQYF
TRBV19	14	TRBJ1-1	CASSIDLANTEAFF
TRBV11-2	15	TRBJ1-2	CASSLQTGGDYGYTF
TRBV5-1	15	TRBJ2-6	CASSLGSSGANVLTF
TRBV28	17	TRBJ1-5	CASSLRPRVLSNQPQHF
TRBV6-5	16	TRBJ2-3	CASSYSRGGRADTQYF